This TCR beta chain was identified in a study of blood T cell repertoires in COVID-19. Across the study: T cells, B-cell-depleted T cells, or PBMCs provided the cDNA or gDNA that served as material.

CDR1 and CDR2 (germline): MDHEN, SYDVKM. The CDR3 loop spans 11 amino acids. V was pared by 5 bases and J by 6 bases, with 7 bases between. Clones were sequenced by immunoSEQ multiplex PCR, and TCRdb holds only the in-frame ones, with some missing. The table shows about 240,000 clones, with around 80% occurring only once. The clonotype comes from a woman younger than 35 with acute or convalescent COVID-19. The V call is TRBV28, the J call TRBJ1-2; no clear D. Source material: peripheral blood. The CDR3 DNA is TGTGCCAGCAGTCCCTCTAATGGCTACACCTTC. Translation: CASSPSNGYTF.